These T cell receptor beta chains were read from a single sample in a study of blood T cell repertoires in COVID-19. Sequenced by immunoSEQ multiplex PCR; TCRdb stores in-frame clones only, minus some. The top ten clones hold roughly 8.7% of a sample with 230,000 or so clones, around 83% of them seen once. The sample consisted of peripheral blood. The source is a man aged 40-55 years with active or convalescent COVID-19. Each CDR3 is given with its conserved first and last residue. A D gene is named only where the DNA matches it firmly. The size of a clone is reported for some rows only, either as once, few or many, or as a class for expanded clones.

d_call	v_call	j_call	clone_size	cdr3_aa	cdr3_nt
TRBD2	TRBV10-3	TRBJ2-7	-	CAISDPGTSGRYEQYF	TGTGCCATCAGTGACCCCGGGACTAGCGGGCGCTACGAGCAGTACTTC
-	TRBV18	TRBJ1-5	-	CASSPQMEGYNQPQHF	TGTGCCAGCTCACCACAGATGGAGGGGTACAATCAGCCCCAGCATTTT
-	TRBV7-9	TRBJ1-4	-	CASSLWAGVDEKLFF	TGTGCCAGCAGCTTATGGGCGGGTGTGGATGAAAAACTGTTTTTT
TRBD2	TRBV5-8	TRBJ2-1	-	CASSLVSGRERAGEQFF	TGTGCCAGCAGCTTGGTTTCAGGGCGGGAGCGCGCAGGGGAGCAGTTCTTC
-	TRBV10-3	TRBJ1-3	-	CAISDTEGNTIYF	TGTGCCATCAGTGACACAGAAGGAAACACCATATATTTT
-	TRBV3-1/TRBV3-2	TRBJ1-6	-	CASSQDGRSYNSPLHF	TGTGCCAGCAGCCAAGATGGCAGATCCTATAATTCACCCCTCCACTTT
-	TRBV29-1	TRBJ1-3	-	CSVGLVWVQRNTIYF	TGCAGCGTTGGACTGGTTTGGGTACAAAGAAACACCATATATTTT
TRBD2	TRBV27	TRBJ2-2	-	CASRYTSGRAVFVGELFF	TGTGCCAGCAGATATACTAGCGGGAGGGCCGTTTTTGTCGGGGAGCTGTTTTTT
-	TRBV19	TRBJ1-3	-	CASRKNREPSGNTIYF	TGTGCCAGTAGGAAAAACAGGGAGCCCTCTGGAAACACCATATATTTT
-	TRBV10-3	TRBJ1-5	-	CATMSEVNQPQHF	TGTGCCACAATGTCAGAGGTAAATCAGCCCCAGCATTTT
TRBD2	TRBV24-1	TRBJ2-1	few	CATSEAVAGLNEQFF	TGTGCCACCAGTGAGGCGGTAGCGGGGCTTAATGAGCAGTTCTTC
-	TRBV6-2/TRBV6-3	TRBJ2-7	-	CASSQPGSSMVEQYF	TGTGCCAGCAGCCAACCAGGTTCCTCAATGGTGGAGCAGTACTTC
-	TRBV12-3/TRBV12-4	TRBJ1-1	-	CASRPETGEAFF	TGTGCCAGCAGACCCGAGACAGGTGAAGCTTTCTTT
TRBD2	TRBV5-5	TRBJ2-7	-	CASSLGLAGGYEQYF	TGTGCCAGCAGCTTAGGACTAGCGGGGGGATACGAGCAGTACTTC
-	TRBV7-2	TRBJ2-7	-	CASSAYYEQYF	TGTGCCAGCAGCGCGTACTACGAGCAGTACTTC
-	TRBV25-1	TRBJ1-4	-	CASGTHTAATNEKLFF	TGTGCCAGCGGGACTCATACAGCGGCAACTAATGAAAAACTGTTTTTT
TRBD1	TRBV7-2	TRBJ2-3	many	CASSFWTGGSDTQYF	TGTGCCAGCAGCTTTTGGACAGGGGGCTCAGATACGCAGTATTTT
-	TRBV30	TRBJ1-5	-	CAWSVSSLNQPQHF	TGTGCCTGGAGTGTTTCCAGTTTAAATCAGCCCCAGCATTTT
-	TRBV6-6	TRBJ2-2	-	CASSSLRGMSGELFF	TGTGCCAGCAGTTCCCTTCGGGGGATGAGCGGGGAGCTGTTTTTT
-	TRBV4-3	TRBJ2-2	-	CASSQDSRGGAGELFF	TGCGCCAGCAGCCAAGATTCCAGAGGGGGGGCCGGGGAGCTGTTTTTT
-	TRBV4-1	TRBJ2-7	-	CASSQEMGGPGSSYEQYF	TGCGCCAGCAGCCAAGAGATGGGGGGGCCGGGGAGCTCCTACGAGCAGTACTTC
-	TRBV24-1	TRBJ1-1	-	CATSLLQWNTEAFF	TGTGCCACCAGTCTCCTTCAGTGGAACACTGAAGCTTTCTTT
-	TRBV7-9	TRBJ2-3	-	CATDGGVNTDTQYF	TGTGCCACCGACGGCGGGGTTAACACAGATACGCAGTATTTT
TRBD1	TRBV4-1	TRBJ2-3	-	CASSQIMTGGADTQYF	TGCGCCAGCAGCCAAATCATGACAGGGGGCGCCGATACGCAGTATTTT
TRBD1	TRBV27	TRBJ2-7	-	CASSLGTGWNEQYF	TGTGCCAGCAGTCTAGGGACAGGATGGAACGAGCAGTACTTC
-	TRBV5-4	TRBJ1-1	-	CASSLAGGLTEAFF	TGTGCCAGCAGCTTGGCTGGAGGTTTGACTGAAGCTTTCTTT
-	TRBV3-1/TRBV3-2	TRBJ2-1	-	CASSPSYNEQFF	TGTGCCAGCAGCCCGTCCTACAATGAGCAGTTCTTC
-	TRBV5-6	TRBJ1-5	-	CASSFGGFNQPQHF	TGTGCCAGCAGCTTCGGCGGATTCAATCAGCCCCAGCATTTT
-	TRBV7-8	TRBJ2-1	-	CASSSKYNEQFF	TGTGCCAGCAGCTCTAAGTATAATGAGCAGTTCTTC
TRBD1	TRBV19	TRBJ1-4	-	CASSPTGATNEKLFF	TGTGCCAGTAGTCCTACAGGGGCAACTAATGAAAAACTGTTTTTT